This TCR beta chain was captured by sequencing in a study of blood T cell repertoires in COVID-19 (dated by TCRdb to about 2020). Some background on the complete study: Collaborator samples came from the United States, Italy and Spain and covered acute and convalescent phases of COVID-19. Where HLA class I and class II types were available, the types were taken from metadata supplied by the sample provider, not from assay-based typing. Sample metadata almost always included a de-identified subject ID, COVID-19 status, age in years and sex. The prospective study material was composed of cDNA or gDNA derived from T cells, B-cell-depleted T cells, or PBMCs. Deeply sampled blood TCRbeta repertoires from subjects exposed to, actively infected with, or recovered from COVID-19 were included in the dataset. The repertoires were released in a freely available public database intended as a resource for research on the immune response to SARS-CoV-2. Samples were obtained from the ongoing ImmuneRACE study (first 160 participants) and from 1,254 subjects provided by 6 global collaborators.

From its cysteine to its phenylalanine, the CDR3 spans 13 amino acids. The DNA shown is the 39-base CDR3, in frame from base 1. The V and J ends are trimmed by 2 bases and 7 bases, leaving 12 bases between them. Based on the germline V gene (reference sequence), the CDR1 and CDR2 sequences are SEHNR and FQNEAQ. Each collaborating institution followed its own protocols to collect whole blood in K2EDTA tubes. For TCRbeta analysis, collaborators shipped samples as frozen whole blood, isolated PBMCs, or DNA extracted from either of those sample types. What the study reported, not specific to this receptor: Clinical and demographic metadata were provided uncurated, with the amount varying by source and participant.

TCRbeta CDR3 regions were amplified from genomic DNA using the immunoSEQ Assay, a bias-controlled multiplex PCR. From the authors' description of their analysis: The number of nucleated cells in each sample was estimated by amplification of reference gene primers within the assay. To quantify the absolute abundance of each unique TCRbeta CDR3 rearrangement, sequence reads were collapsed and filtered. Productive Simpson clonality was computed per sample as the square root of Simpson's diversity index over productive rearrangements. TCRdb carries this immuneACCESS record with in-frame sequences only. Its versions omit some clonotypes, under half of them owing to an unresolved V gene in the studies checked, with the rest unexplained. Clonal size and the V and J genes are those of that table, whereas D and trimming came from the DNA. Here the sample has roughly 350,000 clones; 85% occur a single time. The top ten constitute about 3.6% of the sample.

Comment on this clone: There is no known antigen for this receptor. Nothing much larger sits one base from this clone, and base qualities are not available.

The TCR sequence derives from a woman aged 18-29 years with acute or convalescent COVID-19. Sequencing was performed on peripheral blood. Rearrangement joined TRBV7-9 to TRBJ2-7; matching of 5 bases hints at TRBD2 as the D gene. At the DNA level, the sequence is TGTGCCAGCAGCTTACTAGCTTTCTTTGAGCAGTACTTC. Its protein is CASSLLAFFEQYF.